A selection of T cell receptor beta chains follows, all from one sample in a study of T cell repertoires in cytomegalovirus infection. TCRdb itself ran the reads through MiXCR, one entry per CDR3 protein. The top ten hold 6.5% of the sample, which has 200,000 to 300,000 distinct CDR3 sequences, roughly 6.5% seen once. The sample was PBMCs. The receptor set was obtained from a human donor in good health (CMV status not recorded). Some clones in this sample may be carry-over from other donors' samples. The CDR3 runs from the conserved cysteine through the conserved F or W. A D gene is named only where the DNA matches it firmly. Expanded clones get a size class; other rows say once, few or many, or leave the size out.

j_call: TRBJ2-2; d_call: NA; v_call: TRBV11-2; clone_size: many; cdr3_aa: CASSLDLIRPSGELFF; cdr3_nt: TGTGCCAGCAGCTTAGATCTAATCAGGCCCTCCGGGGAGCTGTTTTTT
j_call: TRBJ1-5; d_call: NA; v_call: TRBV7-2; clone_size: many; cdr3_aa: CASSHASLGQFSPQHF; cdr3_nt: TGTGCCAGCAGCCACGCTTCCTTAGGACAGTTCTCGCCCCAGCATTTT
j_call: TRBJ1-1; d_call: TRBD1; v_call: TRBV7-2; clone_size: many; cdr3_aa: CASSTPGQGAEAFF; cdr3_nt: TGTGCCAGCAGCACGCCGGGACAGGGGGCTGAAGCTTTCTTT
j_call: TRBJ1-5; d_call: NA; v_call: TRBV12-3/TRBV12-4; clone_size: many; cdr3_aa: CASSGGLGLLGQPQHF; cdr3_nt: TGTGCCAGCAGTGGGGGGTTGGGGCTACTCGGCCAGCCCCAGCATTTT
j_call: TRBJ2-2; d_call: TRBD1; v_call: TRBV11-2; clone_size: few; cdr3_aa: CASSAWDSSNTGELFF; cdr3_nt: TGTGCCAGCAGCGCGTGGGACAGTTCGAACACCGGGGAGCTGTTTTTT
j_call: TRBJ2-7; d_call: TRBD2; v_call: TRBV7-2; clone_size: many; cdr3_aa: CASSPPGGGFHEQYF; cdr3_nt: TGTGCCAGCAGCCCTCCTGGCGGGGGGTTCCACGAGCAGTACTTC
j_call: TRBJ1-2; d_call: NA; v_call: TRBV20-1; clone_size: NA; cdr3_aa: CSARDTRAVGYTF; cdr3_nt: TGCAGTGCTAGAGATACCAGGGCAGTTGGCTACACCTTC
j_call: TRBJ1-1; d_call: NA; v_call: TRBV20-1; clone_size: NA; cdr3_aa: CSASGRGAIYTEAFF; cdr3_nt: TGCAGTGCTAGTGGGAGGGGCGCAATCTACACTGAAGCTTTCTTT
j_call: TRBJ2-3; d_call: NA; v_call: TRBV12-3/TRBV12-4; clone_size: many; cdr3_aa: CASSPFSDTQYF; cdr3_nt: TGTGCCAGCAGTCCCTTCTCAGATACGCAGTATTTT
j_call: TRBJ1-1; d_call: NA; v_call: TRBV7-2; clone_size: many; cdr3_aa: CASSFGETEAFF; cdr3_nt: TGTGCCAGCAGCTTTGGCGAAACTGAAGCTTTCTTT
j_call: TRBJ2-2; d_call: TRBD2; v_call: TRBV29-1; clone_size: many; cdr3_aa: CSALRGANTGELFF; cdr3_nt: TGCAGCGCCCTCCGGGGGGCGAACACCGGGGAGCTGTTTTTT
j_call: TRBJ2-5; d_call: TRBD1; v_call: TRBV7-6; clone_size: many; cdr3_aa: CASSLTTGQGGKTQYF; cdr3_nt: TGTGCCAGCAGCTTAACAACGGGACAGGGAGGAAAGACCCAGTACTTC
j_call: TRBJ2-1; d_call: NA; v_call: TRBV5-1; clone_size: many; cdr3_aa: CASSLSLTGGTYNEQFF; cdr3_nt: TGCGCCAGCAGCTTGTCGCTCACAGGAGGAACCTACAATGAGCAGTTCTTC
j_call: TRBJ2-5; d_call: TRBD2; v_call: TRBV6-2/TRBV6-3; clone_size: many; cdr3_aa: CASMRGGASQETQYF; cdr3_nt: TGTGCCAGCATGCGGGGGGGCGCGTCCCAAGAGACCCAGTACTTC
j_call: TRBJ1-2; d_call: NA; v_call: TRBV4-3; clone_size: NA; cdr3_aa: CASSQDRQEAVYYGYTF; cdr3_nt: TGCGCCAGCAGCCAAGATCGACAGGAGGCCGTATACTATGGCTACACCTTC
j_call: TRBJ2-1; d_call: TRBD1; v_call: TRBV6-1; clone_size: many; cdr3_aa: CASSLRTGSFLNEQFF; cdr3_nt: TGTGCCAGCAGTCTTCGGACAGGCTCCTTTCTCAATGAGCAGTTCTTC
j_call: TRBJ1-2; d_call: NA; v_call: TRBV2; clone_size: NA; cdr3_aa: CASSLGLGYGYTF; cdr3_nt: TGTGCCAGCAGTCTTGGGTTAGGCTATGGCTACACCTTC
j_call: TRBJ2-5; d_call: NA; v_call: TRBV30; clone_size: many; cdr3_aa: CAWTFNGPGETQYF; cdr3_nt: TGTGCCTGGACCTTCAACGGTCCGGGGGAGACCCAGTACTTC
j_call: TRBJ1-1; d_call: NA; v_call: TRBV6-2/TRBV6-3; clone_size: few; cdr3_aa: CASSSLTEGNTEAFF; cdr3_nt: TGTGCCAGCAGTTCCCTGACGGAAGGGAACACTGAAGCTTTCTTT
j_call: TRBJ2-5; d_call: TRBD2; v_call: TRBV20-1; clone_size: many; cdr3_aa: CSARGLAGEETQYF; cdr3_nt: TGCAGTGCTAGAGGCCTAGCGGGGGAAGAGACCCAGTACTTC
j_call: TRBJ1-1; d_call: NA; v_call: TRBV7-3; clone_size: many; cdr3_aa: CASSSPGDTEAFF; cdr3_nt: TGTGCCAGCAGCTCACCAGGGGACACTGAAGCTTTCTTT
j_call: TRBJ1-2; d_call: NA; v_call: TRBV27; clone_size: many; cdr3_aa: CASSREGRNYGYTF; cdr3_nt: TGTGCCAGCAGCAGGGAAGGCCGCAATTATGGCTACACCTTC